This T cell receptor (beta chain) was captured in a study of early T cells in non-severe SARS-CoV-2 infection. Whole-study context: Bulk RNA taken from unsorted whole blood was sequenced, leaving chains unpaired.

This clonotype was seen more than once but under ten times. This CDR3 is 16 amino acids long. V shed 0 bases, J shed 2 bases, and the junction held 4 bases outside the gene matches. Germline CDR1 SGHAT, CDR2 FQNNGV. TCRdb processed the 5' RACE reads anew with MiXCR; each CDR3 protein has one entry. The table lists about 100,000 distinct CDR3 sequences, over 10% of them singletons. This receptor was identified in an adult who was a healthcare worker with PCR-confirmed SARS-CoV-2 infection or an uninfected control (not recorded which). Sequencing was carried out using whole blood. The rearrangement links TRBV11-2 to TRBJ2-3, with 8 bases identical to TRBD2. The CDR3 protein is CASSLEVAGFTDTQYF. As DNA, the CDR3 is TGTGCCAGCAGCTTAGAGGTAGCGGGGTTCACAGATACGCAGTATTTT.